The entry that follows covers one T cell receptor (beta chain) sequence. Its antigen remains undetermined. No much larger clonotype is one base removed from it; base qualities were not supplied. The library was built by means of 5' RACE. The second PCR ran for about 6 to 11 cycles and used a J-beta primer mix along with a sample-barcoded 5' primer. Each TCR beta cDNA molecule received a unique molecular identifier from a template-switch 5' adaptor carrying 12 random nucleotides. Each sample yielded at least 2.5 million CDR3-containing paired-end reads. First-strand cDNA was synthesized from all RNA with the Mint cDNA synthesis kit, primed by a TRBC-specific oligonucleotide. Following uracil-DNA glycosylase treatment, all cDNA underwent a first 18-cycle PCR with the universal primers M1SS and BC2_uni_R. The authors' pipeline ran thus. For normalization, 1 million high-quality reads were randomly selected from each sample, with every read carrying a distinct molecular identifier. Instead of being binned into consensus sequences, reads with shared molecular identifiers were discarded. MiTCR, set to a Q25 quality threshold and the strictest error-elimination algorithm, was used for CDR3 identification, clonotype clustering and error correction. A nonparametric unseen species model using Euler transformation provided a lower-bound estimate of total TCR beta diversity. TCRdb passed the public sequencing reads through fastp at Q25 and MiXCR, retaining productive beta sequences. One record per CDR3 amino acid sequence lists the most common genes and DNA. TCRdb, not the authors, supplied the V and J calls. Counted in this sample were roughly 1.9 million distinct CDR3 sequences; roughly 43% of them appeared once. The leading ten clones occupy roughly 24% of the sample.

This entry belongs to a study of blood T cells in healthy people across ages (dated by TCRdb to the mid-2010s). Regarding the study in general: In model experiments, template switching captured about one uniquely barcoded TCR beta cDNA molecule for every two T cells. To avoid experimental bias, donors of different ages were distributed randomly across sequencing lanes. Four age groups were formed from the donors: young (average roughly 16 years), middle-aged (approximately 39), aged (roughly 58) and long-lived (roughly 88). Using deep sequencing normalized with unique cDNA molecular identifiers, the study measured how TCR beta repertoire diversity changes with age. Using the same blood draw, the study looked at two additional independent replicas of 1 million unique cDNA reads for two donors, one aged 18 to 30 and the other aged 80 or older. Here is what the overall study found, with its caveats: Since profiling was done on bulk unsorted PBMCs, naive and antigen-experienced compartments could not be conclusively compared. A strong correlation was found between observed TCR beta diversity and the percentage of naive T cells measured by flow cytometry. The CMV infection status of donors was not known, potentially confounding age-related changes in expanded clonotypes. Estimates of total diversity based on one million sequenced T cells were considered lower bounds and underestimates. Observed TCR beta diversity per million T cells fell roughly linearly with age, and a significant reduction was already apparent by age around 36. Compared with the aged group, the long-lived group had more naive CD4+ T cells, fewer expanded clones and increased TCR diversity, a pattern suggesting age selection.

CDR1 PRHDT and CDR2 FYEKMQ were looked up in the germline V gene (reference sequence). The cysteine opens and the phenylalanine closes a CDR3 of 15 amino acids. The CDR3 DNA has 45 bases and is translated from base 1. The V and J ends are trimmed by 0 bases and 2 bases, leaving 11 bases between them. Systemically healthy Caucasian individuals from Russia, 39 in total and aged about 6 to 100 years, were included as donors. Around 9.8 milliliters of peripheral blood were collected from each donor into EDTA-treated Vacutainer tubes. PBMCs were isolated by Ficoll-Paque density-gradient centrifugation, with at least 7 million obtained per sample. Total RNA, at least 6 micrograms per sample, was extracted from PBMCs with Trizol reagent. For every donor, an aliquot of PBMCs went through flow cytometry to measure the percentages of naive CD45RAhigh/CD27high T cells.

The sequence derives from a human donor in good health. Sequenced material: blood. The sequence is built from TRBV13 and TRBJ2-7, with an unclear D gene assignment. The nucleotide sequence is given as TGTGCCAGCAGCTTAGGGGGAACTCATCCCTACGAGCAGTACTTC. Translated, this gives CASSLGGTHPYEQYF.